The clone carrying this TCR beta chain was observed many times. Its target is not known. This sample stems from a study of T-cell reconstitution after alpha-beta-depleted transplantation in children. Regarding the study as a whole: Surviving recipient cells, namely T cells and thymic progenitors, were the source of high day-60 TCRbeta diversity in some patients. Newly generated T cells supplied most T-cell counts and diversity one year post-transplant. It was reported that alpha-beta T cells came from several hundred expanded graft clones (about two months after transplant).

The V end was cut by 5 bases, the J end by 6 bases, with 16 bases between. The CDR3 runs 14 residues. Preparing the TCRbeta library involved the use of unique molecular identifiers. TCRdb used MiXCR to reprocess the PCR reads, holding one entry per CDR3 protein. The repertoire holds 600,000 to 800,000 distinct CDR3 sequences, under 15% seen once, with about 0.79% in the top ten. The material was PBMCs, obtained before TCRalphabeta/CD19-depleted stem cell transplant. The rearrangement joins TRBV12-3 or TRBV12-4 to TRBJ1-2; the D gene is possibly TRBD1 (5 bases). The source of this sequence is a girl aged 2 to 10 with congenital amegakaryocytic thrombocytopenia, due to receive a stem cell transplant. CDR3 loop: CASSLRPGSDGYTF. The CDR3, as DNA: TGTGCCAGCAGTCTGAGGCCAGGGTCGGATGGCTACACCTTC.